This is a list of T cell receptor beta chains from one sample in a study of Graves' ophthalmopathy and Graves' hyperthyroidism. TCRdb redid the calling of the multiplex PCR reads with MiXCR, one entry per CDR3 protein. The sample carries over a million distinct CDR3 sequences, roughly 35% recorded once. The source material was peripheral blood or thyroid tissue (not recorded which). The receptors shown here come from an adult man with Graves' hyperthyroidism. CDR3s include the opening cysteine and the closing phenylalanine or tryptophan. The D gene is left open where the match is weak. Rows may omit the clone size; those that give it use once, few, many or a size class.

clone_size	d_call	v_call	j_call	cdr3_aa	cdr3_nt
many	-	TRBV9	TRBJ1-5	CASSVDGSHNQPQHF	TGTGCCAGCAGCGTAGACGGCAGCCACAATCAGCCCCAGCATTTT
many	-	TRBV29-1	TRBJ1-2	CSVQEGGAYGYTF	TGCAGCGTCCAAGAGGGGGGGGCTTATGGCTACACCTTC
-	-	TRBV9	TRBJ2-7	CASSVSSGTGTYEQYF	TGTGCCAGCAGCGTATCTAGCGGGACAGGCACCTACGAGCAGTACTTC
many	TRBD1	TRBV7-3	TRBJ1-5	CASSPAGQGLNQPQHF	TGTGCCAGCAGCCCCGCCGGACAGGGCCTAAATCAGCCCCAGCATTTT
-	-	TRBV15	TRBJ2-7	CATGPEQYF	TGTGCCACAGGGCCCGAGCAGTACTTC
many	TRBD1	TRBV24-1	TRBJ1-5	CATSDSSGGSFNQPQHF	TGTGCCACCAGTGATTCCTCAGGGGGCTCTTTCAATCAGCCCCAGCATTTT
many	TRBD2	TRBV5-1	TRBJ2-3	CASSLAGTDTQYF	TGCGCCAGCAGTCTAGCGGGCACAGATACGCAGTATTTT
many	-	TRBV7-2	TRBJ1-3	CASSLKGRSSSGNTIYF	TGTGCCAGCAGCTTAAAGGGGCGATCAAGCTCTGGAAACACCATATATTTT
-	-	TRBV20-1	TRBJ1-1	CSAPRRERNTEAFF	TGCAGTGCTCCGAGGCGAGAGCGTAACACTGAAGCTTTCTTT
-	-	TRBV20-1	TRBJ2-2	CSARDVQWSPGELFF	TGCAGTGCTAGAGATGTACAATGGAGTCCCGGGGAGCTGTTTTTT
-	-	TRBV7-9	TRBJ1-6	CASTLPTQGNSPLHF	TGTGCCAGCACTTTGCCCACACAGGGTAATTCACCCCTCCACTTT
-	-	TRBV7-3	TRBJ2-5	CASRGQHFQETQYF	TGTGCCAGCAGAGGTCAACACTTTCAAGAGACCCAGTACTTC
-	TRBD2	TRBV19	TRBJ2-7	CASSIQLAGGSYEQYF	TGTGCCAGTAGTATTCAACTAGCGGGAGGATCCTACGAGCAGTACTTC
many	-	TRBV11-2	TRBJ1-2	CASSSHRDGNYGYTF	TGTGCCAGCAGCTCACACAGGGATGGCAACTATGGCTACACCTTC
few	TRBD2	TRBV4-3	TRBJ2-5	CASSQDRLSGSETQYF	TGCGCCAGCAGCCAAGATCGTTTAAGCGGGAGTGAGACCCAGTACTTC
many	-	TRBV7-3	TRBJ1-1	CASNSPGADTEAFF	TGTGCCAGCAACTCCCCGGGGGCGGATACTGAAGCTTTCTTT
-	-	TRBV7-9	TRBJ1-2	CASSPDVFYGYTF	TGTGCCAGCAGTCCGGACGTATTCTATGGCTACACCTTC
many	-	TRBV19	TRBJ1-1	CASLSRAEAFF	TGTGCCAGTCTTTCCCGCGCTGAAGCTTTCTTT
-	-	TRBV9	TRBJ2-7	CASSAQYEQYF	TGTGCCAGCAGCGCGCAATACGAGCAGTACTTC
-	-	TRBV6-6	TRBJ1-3	CASSYSLTTVSGNTIYF	TGTGCCAGCAGTTACTCCTTAACGACAGTATCTGGAAACACCATATATTTT
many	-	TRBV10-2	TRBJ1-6	CASSRDVLSPLHF	TGCGCCAGCAGTCGGGACGTCCTCTCACCCCTCCACTTT
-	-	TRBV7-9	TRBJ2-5	CASSLGDSSATQYF	TGTGCCAGCAGCTTAGGGGACTCGTCGGCGACCCAGTACTTC
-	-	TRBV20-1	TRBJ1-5	CSARDLGGGWIDNQPQHF	TGCAGTGCTAGAGATCTTGGCGGGGGGTGGATCGACAATCAGCCCCAGCATTTT
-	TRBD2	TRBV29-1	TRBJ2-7	CSVALAGGRSYEQYF	TGCAGCGTTGCGCTAGCGGGGGGACGCTCCTACGAGCAGTACTTC
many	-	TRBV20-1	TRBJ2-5	CSARGAGVKTQYF	TGCAGTGCTAGGGGGGCGGGGGTGAAGACCCAGTACTTC
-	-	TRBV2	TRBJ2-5	CASSDGRGLDSEETQYF	TGTGCCAGCAGTGACGGCCGGGGTCTGGATTCGGAGGAGACCCAGTACTTC
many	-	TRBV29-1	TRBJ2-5	CSVVGGASSETQYF	TGCAGCGTTGTAGGAGGGGCGTCCTCGGAGACCCAGTACTTC
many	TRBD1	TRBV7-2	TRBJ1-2	CASTSPGTGFGYTF	TGTGCCAGCACCTCCCCCGGGACAGGGTTTGGCTACACCTTC
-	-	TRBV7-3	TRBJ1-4	CASSLIAGPGDEKLFF	TGTGCCAGCAGCTTAATAGCGGGACCGGGAGATGAAAAACTGTTTTTT
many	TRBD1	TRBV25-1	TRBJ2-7	CASSAPGQGAYEQYF	TGTGCCAGCAGTGCCCCGGGACAGGGGGCCTACGAGCAGTACTTC
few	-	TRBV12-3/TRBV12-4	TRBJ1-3	CASSFYSSGNTIYF	TGTGCCAGCAGTTTTTACAGCTCTGGAAACACCATATATTTT
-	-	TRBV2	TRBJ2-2	CASLPTGELFF	TGTGCCAGCCTCCCCACCGGGGAGCTGTTTTTT
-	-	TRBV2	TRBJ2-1	CASRRGHEQFF	TGTGCCAGCAGGAGGGGCCATGAGCAGTTCTTC
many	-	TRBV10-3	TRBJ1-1	CAISESTGPAEAFF	TGTGCCATCAGTGAGTCGACAGGTCCCGCTGAAGCTTTCTTT
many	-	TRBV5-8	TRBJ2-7	CASSFLWDTIYEQYF	TGTGCCAGCAGCTTCTTATGGGACACCATCTACGAGCAGTACTTC
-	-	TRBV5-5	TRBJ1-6	CASSLELQGSSYNSPLHF	TGTGCCAGCAGCTTAGAACTCCAGGGGAGCTCCTATAATTCACCCCTCCACTTT
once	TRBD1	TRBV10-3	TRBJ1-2	CAISGGQSANYGYTF	TGTGCCATCAGTGGGGGACAGTCTGCTAACTATGGCTACACCTTC
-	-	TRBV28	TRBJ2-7	CASSLIPREQYF	TGTGCCAGCAGTTTGATCCCTCGCGAGCAGTACTTC
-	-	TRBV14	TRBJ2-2	CASSQSWWTSRGELFF	TGTGCCAGCAGCCAGAGTTGGTGGACCTCCCGCGGGGAGCTGTTTTTT
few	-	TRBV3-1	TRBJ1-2	CASSQVGGGYTF	TGTGCCAGCAGCCAAGTTGGGGGCGGCTACACCTTC
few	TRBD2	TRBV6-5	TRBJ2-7	CASSYRAGDEQYF	TGTGCCAGCAGTTATAGGGCGGGGGACGAGCAGTACTTC
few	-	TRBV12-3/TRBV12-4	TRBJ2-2	CASTGTQGEGAGELFF	TGTGCCAGCACCGGAACACAGGGGGAGGGTGCCGGGGAGCTGTTTTTT
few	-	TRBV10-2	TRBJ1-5	CASSDQNQPQHF	TGCGCCAGCAGTGACCAAAATCAGCCCCAGCATTTT
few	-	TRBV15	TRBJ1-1	CATRGEGKDTEAFF	TGTGCCACCCGCGGGGAGGGTAAGGACACTGAAGCTTTCTTT
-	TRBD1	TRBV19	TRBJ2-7	CASRDRESSYEQYF	TGTGCCAGTCGTGACAGGGAGAGCTCCTACGAGCAGTACTTC
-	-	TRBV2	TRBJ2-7	CASSPFSSYEQYF	TGTGCCAGCTCACCTTTTAGCTCCTACGAGCAGTACTTC
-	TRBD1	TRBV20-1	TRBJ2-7	CSAKGGTASYEQYF	TGCAGTGCAAAAGGTGGGACAGCCTCCTACGAGCAGTACTTC
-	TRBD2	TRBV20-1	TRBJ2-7	CSARKAGGYEQYF	TGCAGTGCTAGAAAAGCGGGAGGGTACGAGCAGTACTTC
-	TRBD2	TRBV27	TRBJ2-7	CASANGGGYEQYF	TGTGCCAGCGCGAATGGGGGGGGATACGAGCAGTACTTC
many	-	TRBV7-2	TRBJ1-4	CASSATTAELFF	TGTGCCAGCAGCGCAACGACCGCGGAACTGTTTTTT